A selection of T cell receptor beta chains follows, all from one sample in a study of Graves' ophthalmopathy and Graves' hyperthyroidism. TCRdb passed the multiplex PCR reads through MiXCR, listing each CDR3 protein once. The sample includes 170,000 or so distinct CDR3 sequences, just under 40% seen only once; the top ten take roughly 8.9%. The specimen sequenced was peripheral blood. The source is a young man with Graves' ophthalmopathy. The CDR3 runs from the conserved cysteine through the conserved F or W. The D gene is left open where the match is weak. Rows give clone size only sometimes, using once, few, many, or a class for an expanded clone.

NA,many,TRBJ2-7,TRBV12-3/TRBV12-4,TGTGCCAGCAGGGACGGAGGGGATCTGAACGAGCAGTACTTC,CASRDGGDLNEQYF
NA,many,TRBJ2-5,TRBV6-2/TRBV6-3,TGTGCCAGCTCCCCCACGGAAAAAGAGACCCAGTACTTC,CASSPTEKETQYF
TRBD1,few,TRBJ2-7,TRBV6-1,TGTGCCAGCTACGAGACAGGGATTTACGAGCAGTACTTC,CASYETGIYEQYF
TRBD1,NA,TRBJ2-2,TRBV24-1,TGTGCCACCGGACGGGACAGACCCAACACCGGGGAGCTGTTTTTT,CATGRDRPNTGELFF
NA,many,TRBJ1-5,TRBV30,TGTGCCTGGGCCACTAGATTCGATCAGCCCCAGCATTTT,CAWATRFDQPQHF
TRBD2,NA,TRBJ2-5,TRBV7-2,TGTGCCAGCGGGACTAGCGTAGAGACCCAGTACTTC,CASGTSVETQYF
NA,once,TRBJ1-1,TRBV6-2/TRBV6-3,TGTGCCAGCAGTTACAGGGATGGCACTGAAGCTTTCTTT,CASSYRDGTEAFF
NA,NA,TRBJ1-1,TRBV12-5,TGTGCTAGTGGTTTGGGGAACACTGAAGCTTTCTTT,CASGLGNTEAFF
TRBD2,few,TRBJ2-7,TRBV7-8,TGTGCCAGCAAGACTAGCGGGCCCTCCTACGAGCAGTACTTC,CASKTSGPSYEQYF
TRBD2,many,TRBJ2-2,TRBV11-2,TGTGCCAGCAGCTTAAGCGGGGCCGGGGAGCTGTTTTTT,CASSLSGAGELFF
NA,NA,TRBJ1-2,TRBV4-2,TGTGCCAGCAGCCAAGATGAGACGGCAGCCTATGGCTACACCTTC,CASSQDETAAYGYTF
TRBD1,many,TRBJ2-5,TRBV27,TGTGCCAGCAGTTCCCCTCGGACAGGTCAAGAGACCCAGTACTTC,CASSSPRTGQETQYF
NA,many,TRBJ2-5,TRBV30,TGTGCCTGGAGTGTAGACCCGGTCCAAGAGACCCAGTACTTC,CAWSVDPVQETQYF
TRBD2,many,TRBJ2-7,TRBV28,TGTGCCAGCAGTCGACTAGCGGGAGGGCCACTTTACTACGAGGGGTACTTC,CASSRLAGGPLYYEGYF
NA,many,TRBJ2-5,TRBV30,TGTGCCTGGAGTGTCGGAGCCCAAGAGACCCAGTACTTC,CAWSVGAQETQYF
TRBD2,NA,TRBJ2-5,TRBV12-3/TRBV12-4,TGTGCCAGCAGTTCCCGTTCTAGCGGGGAAGAGACCCAGTACTTC,CASSSRSSGEETQYF
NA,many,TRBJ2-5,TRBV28,TGTGCCAGCAGTTTATTGAGTCCCAGGGAGACCCAGTACTTC,CASSLLSPRETQYF